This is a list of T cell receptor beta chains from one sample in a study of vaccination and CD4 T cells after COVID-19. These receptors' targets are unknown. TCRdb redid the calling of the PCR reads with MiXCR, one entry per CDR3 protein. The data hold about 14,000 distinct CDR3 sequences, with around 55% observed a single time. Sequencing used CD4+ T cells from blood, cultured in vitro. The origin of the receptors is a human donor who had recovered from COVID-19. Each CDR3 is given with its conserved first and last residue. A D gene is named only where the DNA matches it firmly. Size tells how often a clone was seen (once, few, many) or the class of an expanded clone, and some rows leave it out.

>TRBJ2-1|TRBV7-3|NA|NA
CASGSSSGEQFF
TGTGCCAGCGGAAGCTCCAGTGGTGAGCAGTTCTTC
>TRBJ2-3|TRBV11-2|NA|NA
CASSLVRMRGADTQYF
TGTGCCAGCAGCTTAGTTAGGATGCGGGGAGCAGATACGCAGTATTTT
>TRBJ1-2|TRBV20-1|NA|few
CSARTDNYGYTF
TGCAGTGCCCGGACAGACAACTATGGCTACACCTTC
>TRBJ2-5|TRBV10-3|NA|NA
CAIRRDGFQETQYF
TGTGCCATCAGACGGGACGGCTTCCAAGAGACCCAGTACTTC
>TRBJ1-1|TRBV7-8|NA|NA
CASSSNSGGLGEAFF
TGTGCCAGCAGCTCCAACAGTGGGGGGTTAGGGGAAGCTTTCTTT
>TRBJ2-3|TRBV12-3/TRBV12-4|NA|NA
CASSPRMDTQYF
TGTGCCAGCAGTCCTAGGATGGATACGCAGTATTTT
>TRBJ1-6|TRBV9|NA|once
CASSVDGTPTGSPLHF
TGTGCCAGCAGCGTAGACGGGACGCCGACCGGGTCACCCCTCCACTTT
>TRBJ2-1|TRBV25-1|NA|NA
CASSAGLVQFF
TGTGCCAGCAGTGCGGGTTTAGTGCAGTTCTTC
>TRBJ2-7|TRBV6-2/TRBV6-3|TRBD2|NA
CASSFELVAGSVYEQYF
TGTGCCAGCAGTTTCGAGTTGGTAGCGGGATCGGTTTACGAGCAGTACTTC
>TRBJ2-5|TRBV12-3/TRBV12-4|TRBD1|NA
CASSFVDREETQYF
TGTGCCAGCAGTTTTGTCGACAGGGAGGAGACCCAGTACTTC
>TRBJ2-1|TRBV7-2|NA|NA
CASSFFREEQFF
TGTGCCAGCAGCTTCTTTCGGGAAGAGCAGTTCTTC
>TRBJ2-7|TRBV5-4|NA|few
CASSLGQDSSYEQYF
TGTGCCAGCAGCTTGGGACAGGATAGCTCCTACGAGCAGTACTTC
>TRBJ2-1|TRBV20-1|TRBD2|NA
CSAIMGLAGFEQFF
TGCAGTGCTATTATGGGACTAGCGGGATTTGAGCAGTTCTTC
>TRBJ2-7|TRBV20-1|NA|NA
CSADDRQATYEQYF
TGCAGTGCTGACGATCGGCAGGCCACCTACGAGCAGTACTTC
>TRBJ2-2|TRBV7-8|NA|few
CASSLRQNTGELFF
TGTGCCAGCAGCTTAAGACAGAACACCGGGGAGCTGTTTTTT
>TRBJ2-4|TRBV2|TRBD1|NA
CASSGGQDPSKNIQYF
TGTGCCAGCAGTGGAGGACAGGACCCATCCAAAAACATTCAGTACTTC
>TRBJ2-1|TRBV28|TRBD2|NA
CASTLGLAGVGEQFF
TGTGCCAGCACCCTCGGGTTAGCGGGAGTAGGTGAGCAGTTCTTC